This T cell receptor (beta chain) was obtained from a study of blood T cell repertoires in COVID-19. At the level of the study: PBMCs, B-cell-depleted T cells, or T cells provided the cDNA or gDNA that made up the material.

Looked up from germline, CDR1 is GTSNPN and CDR2 is SVGIG (reference sequence). J gave up 4 bases and V 8 bases, and 8 bases lay outside the gene matches. The CDR3 spans 14 residues. Per the original data handling: Cell counts per sample came from amplifying reference gene primers. Profiled with immunoSEQ multiplex PCR; TCRdb holds only in-frame clones, not every one. D and trimming come from the DNA, and the V and J calls and clone size come from that table. The sample lists approximately 300,000 clones, around 80% occurring once. The clonotype originates from a woman between 50 and 59 years old with acute or convalescent COVID-19. The chain combines TRBV30 with TRBJ2-5; 12 bases map to TRBD1. The sample consisted of peripheral blood. The CDR3 DNA reads as TGTGCCGGGGGTAGGGACAGGGGGCGAGAGACCCAGTACTTC. It translates to CAGGRDRGRETQYF.